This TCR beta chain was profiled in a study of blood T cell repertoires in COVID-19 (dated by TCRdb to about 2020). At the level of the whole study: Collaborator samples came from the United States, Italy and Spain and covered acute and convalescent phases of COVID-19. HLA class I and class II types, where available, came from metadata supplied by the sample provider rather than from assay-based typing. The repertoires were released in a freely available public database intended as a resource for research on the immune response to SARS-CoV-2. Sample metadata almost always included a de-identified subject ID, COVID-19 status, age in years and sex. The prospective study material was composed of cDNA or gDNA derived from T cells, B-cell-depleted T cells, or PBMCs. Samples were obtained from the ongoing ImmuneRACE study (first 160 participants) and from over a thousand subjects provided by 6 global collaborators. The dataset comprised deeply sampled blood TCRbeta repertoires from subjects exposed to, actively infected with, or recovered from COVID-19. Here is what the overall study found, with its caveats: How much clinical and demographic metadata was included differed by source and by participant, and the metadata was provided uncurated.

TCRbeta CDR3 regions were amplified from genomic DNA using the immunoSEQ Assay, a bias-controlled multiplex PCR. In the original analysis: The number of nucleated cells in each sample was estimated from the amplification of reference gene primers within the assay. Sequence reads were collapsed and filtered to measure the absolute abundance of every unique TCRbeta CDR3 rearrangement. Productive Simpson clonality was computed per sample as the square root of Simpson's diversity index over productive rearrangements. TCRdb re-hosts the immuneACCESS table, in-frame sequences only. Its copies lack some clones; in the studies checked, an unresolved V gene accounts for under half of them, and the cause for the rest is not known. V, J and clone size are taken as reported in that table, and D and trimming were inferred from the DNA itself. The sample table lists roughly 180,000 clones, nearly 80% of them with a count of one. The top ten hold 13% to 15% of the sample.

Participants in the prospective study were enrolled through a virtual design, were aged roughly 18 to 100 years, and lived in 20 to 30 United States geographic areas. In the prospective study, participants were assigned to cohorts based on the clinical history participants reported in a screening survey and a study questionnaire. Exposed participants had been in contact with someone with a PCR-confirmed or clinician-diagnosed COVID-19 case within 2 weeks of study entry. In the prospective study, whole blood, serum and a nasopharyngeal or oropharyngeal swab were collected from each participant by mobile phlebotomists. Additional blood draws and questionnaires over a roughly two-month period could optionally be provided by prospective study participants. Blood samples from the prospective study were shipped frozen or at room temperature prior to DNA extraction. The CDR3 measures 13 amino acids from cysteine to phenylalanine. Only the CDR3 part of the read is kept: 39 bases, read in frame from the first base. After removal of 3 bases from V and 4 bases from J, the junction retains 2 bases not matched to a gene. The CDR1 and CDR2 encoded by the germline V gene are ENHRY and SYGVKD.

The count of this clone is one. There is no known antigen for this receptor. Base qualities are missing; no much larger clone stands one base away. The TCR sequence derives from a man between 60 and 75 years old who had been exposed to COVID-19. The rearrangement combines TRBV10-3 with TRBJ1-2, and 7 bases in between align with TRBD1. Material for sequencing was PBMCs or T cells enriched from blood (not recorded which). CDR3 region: CAISEWDSYGYTF. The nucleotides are TGTGCCATCAGTGAATGGGACAGCTATGGCTACACCTTC.